The sample holds a few counts of the clone carrying this T cell receptor beta chain. Its matching antigen is unknown. The record originates from a study of T cell repertoires in cytomegalovirus infection. Study information: From public TCR beta signatures came an indication of both CMV infection and matching HLA type.

The CDR3 totals 16 residues. V shed 0 bases, J shed 0 bases, and the junction held 6 bases outside the gene matches. The germline CDR1 and CDR2 sequences are DFQATT and SNEGSKA (reference sequence). Findings and caveats of the study: In two of eight donors, the top clonotype was HLA-C-restricted CMV-specific.

Using its own MiXCR run on the reads, TCRdb lists one record per CDR3 protein. The sample has more than 300,000 distinct CDR3 sequences; about 32% are singletons. This material consisted of cultured PBMCs, taken from culture after CMV antigen stimulation. The sequence came from a human donor in good health (CMV status not recorded). Some clones in this sample may be carry-over from other donors' samples. This chain links TRBV20-1 with TRBJ2-5, with 8 bases identical to TRBD2. CDR3 loop: CSARDLASGYQETQYF. CDR3 in DNA: TGCAGTGCTAGAGATCTCGCTAGCGGGTACCAAGAGACCCAGTACTTC.